This T cell receptor (beta chain) was obtained from a study of cytomegalovirus exposure and HLA in healthy donors. Study as a whole: As an earlier analysis found, roughly 180 million T cells yielded 90 million to 140 million unique TCR beta sequences. Study-wide points: Prior analysis indicated that the majority of TCR beta V segments exhibited productivity approximately 87% or approximately 30% of the time. One variant, a missense change in DCLRE1C, was linked in a later analysis to TCR beta V- and J-gene trimming.

V was clipped by 3 bases and J by 1 base, with 16 bases between them. This CDR3 is built from 16 residues. Per germline, CDR1 KGHSH and CDR2 LQKENI. The PCR employed 60 Vbeta primers together with 13 Jbeta primers. TCRdb's copy holds only in-frame clones and misses some; the assay was immunoSEQ multiplex PCR. The data hold about 110,000 clones, with 70% to 75% observed a single time. Notes on this clone: Antigen: not known.

The sample was PBMCs. The J gene is TRBJ2-7, the V gene TRBV18; D not certain. This TCR derives from a female donor in good health and CMV-seronegative. DNA for the CDR3: TGTGCCAGCTCACCGCCTGAGGCGTACCCATCCTACGAGCAGTACTTC. Residues: CASSPPEAYPSYEQYF.